The clone carrying this T cell receptor beta chain was counted ten times or more. Molecular barcoding with unique molecular identifiers was used for the TCRbeta library. TCRdb re-called the PCR reads with MiXCR, one entry per CDR3 protein. The sample includes some 200,000 distinct CDR3 sequences, 6% to 7% of them seen just once. The sample is drawn from a study of T-cell reconstitution after alpha-beta-depleted transplantation in children. The V end lost 1 base, the J end lost 9 bases, and 25 bases lay between the germline ends. This CDR3 is built from 17 residues. Germline CDR1 DFQATT, CDR2 SNEGSKA (reference sequence).

The source was PBMCs from the stem cell graft donor, collected from the stem cell graft. This sequence was found in a human donor who donated a stem cell graft to a child with Wiskott-Aldrich syndrome. This rearrangement joins TRBV20-1 to TRBJ2-1; tentative D call: TRBD1 (6 bases). The CDR3 here is CSARGPRGSSWGSEQFF. CDR3 nucleotide sequence: TGCAGTGCTAGAGGGCCCAGGGGCTCCTCGTGGGGTAGTGAGCAGTTCTTC.